This T cell receptor beta chain emerged from a study of T cell repertoires in cytomegalovirus infection (dated by TCRdb to 2018 to 2020). Turning to the overall study: The peptide stimulations were aimed at well-studied HLA-B-restricted epitopes as well as recently identified HLA-C-restricted CMV epitopes, whose presentation resists viral immunomodulation. The HLA type of each donor mattered for the analysis, because public TCR beta signatures pointed to carriage of CMV infection along with the matching HLA type. What the research found in general, with its limitations: In the ex vivo response, HLA-C-restricted CMV-specific TCR beta clonotypes were dominant, and in two of eight donors the single most frequent clonotype came from this HLA-C-restricted group. In both this cohort and an independent 352-donor cohort, the cumulative frequency of public TCR beta family members distinguished carriers of CMV infection plus the relevant HLA type.

The reads were generated on an Illumina HiSeq 1500. The public sequencing data were trimmed at Q25 with fastp and processed into clonotypes with MiXCR by TCRdb, which kept only in-frame beta chains. Each CDR3 protein gets just one entry, which takes the most common genes and DNA from the rows behind it. Recorded for this sample are 750,000 to 950,000 distinct CDR3 sequences; about 27% of them occurred a single time. In total, the top ten clones hold about an eighth of the sample. The CDR3 runs 14 residues from the cysteine to the phenylalanine. Only CDR3 DNA remains: 42 bases, in frame from the first base. The germline V gene encodes CDR1 MGHDK and CDR2 SYGVNS. V is reduced by 3 bases and J by 4 bases, leaving a spacing of 12 bases between them. This clonotype has only a few counts. Its antigen target is currently unknown. No per-base quality is available; no much larger clone lies one base away. Reading the label with the study, this specimen's treatment or condition is: in vitro stimulation with specific CMV peptide epitopes to enrich CMV-specific T cells.

The rearrangement joined TRBV25-1 to TRBJ1-1; the D segment could be TRBD1, given 5 matching bases. The receptor comes from a human donor in good health (CMV status not recorded). Some clones in this sample may be carry-over from other donors' samples. The source material was cultured CD8+ T cells from PBMCs, sampled from culture after CMV antigen stimulation. DNA sequence: TGTGCCAGCAGTGATCCTCGGGGCTCCACTGAAGCTTTCTTT. The resulting protein is CASSDPRGSTEAFF.